Listed below are T cell receptor beta chains from one sample, sequenced in a study of blood T cell repertoires in COVID-19. Clones were read by immunoSEQ multiplex PCR, and TCRdb kept only the in-frame ones, dropping some. The table includes around 110,000 clones, approximately 82% detected once. What was sequenced was peripheral blood. All receptors come from a man aged 65 to 79 with active or convalescent COVID-19. Both conserved end residues are part of each CDR3. Each record gives: V gene, D gene, CDR3 length, J gene, CDR3 protein, CDR3 DNA. D genes are given only for firm matches.

v_call: TRBV27
d_call: TRBD1
cdr3_length: 15
j_call: TRBJ1-6
cdr3_aa: CASSQGAVYNSPLHF
cdr3_nt: TGTGCCAGCAGTCAGGGGGCTGTCTATAATTCACCCCTCCACTTT

v_call: TRBV5-1
d_call: NA
cdr3_length: 15
j_call: TRBJ2-7
cdr3_aa: CASSFFPGGTYEQYF
cdr3_nt: TGCGCCAGCAGCTTTTTCCCCGGAGGGACCTACGAGCAGTACTTC

v_call: TRBV5-1
d_call: TRBD1
cdr3_length: 15
j_call: TRBJ1-3
cdr3_aa: CASSHGTGEGNTIYF
cdr3_nt: TGCGCCAGCAGCCATGGGACAGGGGAAGGAAACACCATATATTTT

v_call: TRBV2
d_call: NA
cdr3_length: 14
j_call: TRBJ1-5
cdr3_aa: CASSSEPSNQPQHF
cdr3_nt: TGTGCCAGCAGTTCAGAACCAAGCAATCAGCCCCAGCATTTT

v_call: TRBV30
d_call: TRBD2
cdr3_length: 15
j_call: TRBJ2-1
cdr3_aa: CAWSPTSGGYNEQFF
cdr3_nt: TGTGCCTGGAGTCCGACTAGCGGGGGGTACAATGAGCAGTTCTTC

v_call: TRBV27
d_call: TRBD1
cdr3_length: 13
j_call: TRBJ2-7
cdr3_aa: CASSLLAGGEQYF
cdr3_nt: TGTGCCAGCAGTTTATTGGCAGGGGGCGAGCAGTACTTC

v_call: TRBV7-2
d_call: TRBD2
cdr3_length: 17
j_call: TRBJ2-2
cdr3_aa: CASSSMDGGLNTGELFF
cdr3_nt: TGTGCCAGCAGCTCCATGGACGGGGGGTTGAACACCGGGGAGCTGTTTTTT

v_call: TRBV6-5
d_call: NA
cdr3_length: 13
j_call: TRBJ1-1
cdr3_aa: CASSSGGGTEAFF
cdr3_nt: TGTGCCAGCAGTTCTGGGGGGGGAACTGAAGCTTTCTTT

v_call: TRBV11-3
d_call: NA
cdr3_length: 15
j_call: TRBJ2-1
cdr3_aa: CASSLDSDYYNEQFF
cdr3_nt: TGTGCCAGCAGCTTAGATTCTGACTATTACAATGAGCAGTTCTTC

v_call: TRBV5-1
d_call: NA
cdr3_length: 13
j_call: TRBJ1-1
cdr3_aa: CASSPDMNTEAFF
cdr3_nt: TGCGCCAGCAGCCCAGATATGAACACTGAAGCTTTCTTT

v_call: TRBV30
d_call: TRBD1
cdr3_length: 13
j_call: TRBJ1-1
cdr3_aa: CAADRGPNTEAFF
cdr3_nt: TGTGCCGCGGACAGGGGGCCGAACACTGAAGCTTTCTTT